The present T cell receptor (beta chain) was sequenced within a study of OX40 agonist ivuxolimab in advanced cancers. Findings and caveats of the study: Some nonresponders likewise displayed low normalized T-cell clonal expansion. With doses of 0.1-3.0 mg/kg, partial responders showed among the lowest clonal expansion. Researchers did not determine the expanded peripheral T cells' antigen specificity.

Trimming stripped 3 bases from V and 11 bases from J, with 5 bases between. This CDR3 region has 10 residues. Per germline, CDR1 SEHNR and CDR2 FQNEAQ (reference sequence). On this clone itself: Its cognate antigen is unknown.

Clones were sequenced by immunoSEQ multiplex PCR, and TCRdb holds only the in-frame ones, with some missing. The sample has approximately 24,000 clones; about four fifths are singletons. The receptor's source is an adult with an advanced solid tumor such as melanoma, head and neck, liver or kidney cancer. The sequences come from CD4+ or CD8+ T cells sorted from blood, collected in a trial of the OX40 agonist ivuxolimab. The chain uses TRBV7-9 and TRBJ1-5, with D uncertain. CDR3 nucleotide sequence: TGTGCCAGCAGCTTGGAGGCCCAGCATTTT. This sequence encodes CASSLEAQHF.